Presented here are 10 T cell receptor beta chains from one specimen sequenced in a study of shared clonotypes between healthy human individuals. Repertoires were generated with immunoSEQ multiplex PCR, while TCRdb's copy carries only in-frame clones and drops some. The sample has 2.3 million or so clones; 90% to 95% are singletons. The sequenced material came from naive CD4+ T cells from PBMCs. Subset meaning: CD45RA+ positively selected. The receptors originated from a man aged 18 to 30 in good health. Some clones in this sample may be carry-over from other donors' samples.

The V gene is TRBV2, the J gene TRBJ2-3; a weak D match, TRBD1 (5 bases). V lost 5 bases and J 0 bases, leaving 15 bases between the germline ends. Germline V gives CDR1 SNHLY, CDR2 FYNNEI. CDR3 length equals 16 residues. The DNA of the CDR3 is TGTGCCAGCAGTCTTCAGGGTGTTACTAGCACAGATACGCAGTATTTT. Its translation is CASSLQGVTSTDTQYF.

The chain has TRBV5-1 and TRBJ2-7; D gene ambiguous. The V end was cut by 1 base, the J end by 5 bases, with 13 bases between. CDR3 length equals 14 residues. CDR1 and CDR2 from the germline V gene are SGHRS and YFSETQ. The CDR3 loop is CASSLSGPLHEQYF. The CDR3, as DNA: TGCGCCAGCAGCTTGTCAGGACCACTCCACGAGCAGTACTTC.

In nucleotides, the CDR3 is TGTGCCATCAAACCATCCCCACGGACGGAGAACACCGGGGAGCTGTTTTTT. Protein sequence: CAIKPSPRTENTGELFF. This chain connects TRBV10-3 to TRBJ2-2; no clear D. This CDR3 spans 17 amino acids. Trimming took off 7 bases at V and 1 base at J, with 19 bases between the two ends. Germline V CDR1 and CDR2: ENHRY, SYGVKD.

This clone was found a few times. The chain links TRBV5-6 to TRBJ2-3, with D tentatively TRBD1 (6 bases). The germline V gene has CDR1 SGHDT and CDR2 YYEEEE. V lost 2 bases and J lost 2, with 12 bases in between. The CDR3 is 15 residues long. In DNA, the CDR3 is TGTGCCAGCAGCTTTAGGGGGTTTTCCACAGATACGCAGTATTTT. Its translation is CASSFRGFSTDTQYF.

Worth noting for this clone: Other nucleotide sequences in the sample specify the same CDR3. The V gene is TRBV5-1, the J gene TRBJ2-2; maybe TRBD2 (6 bases). Trimming shortened V by 2 bases and J by 5 bases, and 13 bases separated the two germline ends. This CDR3 is built from 15 residues. Germline lookup yields CDR1 SGHRS and CDR2 YFSETQ. For the CDR3, the DNA is TGCGCCAGCAGCTTTACCGGGGGAGATACCGGGGAGCTGTTTTTT. Translating it yields CASSFTGGDTGELFF.

This clone was seen a single time. The chain's CDR3 is CASSLDYREEGEKLFF. DNA of the CDR3: TGTGCCAGCAGCTTAGACTACCGGGAGGAAGGTGAAAAACTGTTTTTT. This chain uses TRBV11-3 with TRBJ1-4; D call uncertain. Germline V gene lookup returns CDR1 SGHNT and CDR2 YENEEA. V was trimmed by 0 bases and J by 7 bases, leaving 15 bases between them. This CDR3 contains 16 residues.

The rearrangement uses TRBV6-5 and TRBJ1-5, with 8 bases fitting TRBD1. The ends lost 6 bases at V and 8 bases at J; junction bases unmatched: 6. This CDR3 has 13 amino acids. From germline, CDR1 is MNHEY and CDR2 SVGAGI. The CDR3 reads CASSPGGAEPQHF. In nucleotides, the CDR3 is TGTGCCAGCAGCCCAGGGGGCGCGGAGCCCCAGCATTTT.

This clone was seen only once. The chain uses TRBV27 and TRBJ1-5, with 8 bases lining up with TRBD1. This CDR3 is 15 amino acids long. Germline CDR1 is MNHEY and CDR2 is SMNVEV (reference sequence). V lost 4 bases, J lost 7 bases, and 9 bases stayed unmatched. The CDR3 DNA reads TGTGCCAGCAGTTCCCGCGGTACAGGGGGGCAGCCCCAGCATTTT. Translation: CASSSRGTGGQPQHF.

A note on this clone: The sample holds other DNA sequences that translate to the same CDR3. The V and J genes are TRBV27 and TRBJ1-4, with D uncertain. This CDR3 comprises 12 residues. Germline V gene sequence: CDR1 MNHEY, CDR2 SMNVEV (reference sequence). V shed 5 bases and J shed 2 bases, with 3 bases lying between them. The CDR3 protein is CASSRTNEKLFF. The DNA for the CDR3 is TGTGCCAGCAGTAGGACTAATGAAAAACTGTTTTTT.

This sequence joins TRBV28 and TRBJ1-2; no clear D gene. The CDR3 consists of 14 residues. Between the trimmed V and J ends, which lost 6 bases and 8 bases, there was a span of 19 bases. Germline V lookup: CDR1 MDHEN, CDR2 SYDVKM. CDR3 protein: CASSSNLKRLGYTF. The CDR3 DNA reads TGTGCCAGCAGCTCCAACCTCAAGCGTCTGGGCTACACCTTC.